This record looks at one T cell receptor (beta chain) sequence and its context. No antigen is known for it. These data are taken from a study of T cell clonotyping in hematopoietic cell transplantation. Whole-study findings and limits: Few recipient clonotypes overlapped donors; over 97% were de novo at given depth. After transplant, recipient diversity fell while pathologically expanded clonotypes grew through day 180.

Using immunoSEQ multiplex PCR, the repertoire was profiled, and TCRdb retains in-frame clones only, with some absent. The profile covers under 2,000 clones, with approximately 89% appearing a single time and approximately 8% taken by the ten largest. Germline CDR1 reads SGHTA; CDR2 reads FQGNSA. With V trimmed by 5 bases and J by 0 bases, 3 bases remained unmatched. The CDR3 is made up of 17 amino acids. The sequenced sample was PBMCs, obtained at the time of graft-versus-host disease after allogeneic stem cell transplant. This TCR came from a male patient younger than 35 who had an allogeneic stem cell transplant from a related donor, so the T cells may come from the graft donor. Some clones in this sample may be carry-over from other donors' samples. J is TRBJ2-4 and V is TRBV7-2; the match to TRBD2 covers 14 bases. The DNA of the CDR3 is TGTGCCAGCAGCCTGGGACTAGCGGGGGTAGCCAAAAACATTCAGTACTTC. Its translation: CASSLGLAGVAKNIQYF.